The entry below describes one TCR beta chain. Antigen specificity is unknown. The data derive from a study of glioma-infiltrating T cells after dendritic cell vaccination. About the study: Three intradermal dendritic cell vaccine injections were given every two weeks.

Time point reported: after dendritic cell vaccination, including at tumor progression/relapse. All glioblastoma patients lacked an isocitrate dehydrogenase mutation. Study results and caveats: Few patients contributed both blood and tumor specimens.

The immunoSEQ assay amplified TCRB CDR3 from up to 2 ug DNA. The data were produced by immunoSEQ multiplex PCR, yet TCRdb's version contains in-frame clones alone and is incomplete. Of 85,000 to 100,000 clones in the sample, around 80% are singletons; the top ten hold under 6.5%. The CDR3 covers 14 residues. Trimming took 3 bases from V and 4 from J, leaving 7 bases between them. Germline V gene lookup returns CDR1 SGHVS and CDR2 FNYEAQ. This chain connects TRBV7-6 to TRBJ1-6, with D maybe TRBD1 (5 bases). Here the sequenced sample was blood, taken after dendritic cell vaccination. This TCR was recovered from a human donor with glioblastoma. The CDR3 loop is CASSFGGYNSPLHF. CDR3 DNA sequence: TGTGCCAGCAGCTTTGGGGGGTATAATTCACCCCTCCACTTT.